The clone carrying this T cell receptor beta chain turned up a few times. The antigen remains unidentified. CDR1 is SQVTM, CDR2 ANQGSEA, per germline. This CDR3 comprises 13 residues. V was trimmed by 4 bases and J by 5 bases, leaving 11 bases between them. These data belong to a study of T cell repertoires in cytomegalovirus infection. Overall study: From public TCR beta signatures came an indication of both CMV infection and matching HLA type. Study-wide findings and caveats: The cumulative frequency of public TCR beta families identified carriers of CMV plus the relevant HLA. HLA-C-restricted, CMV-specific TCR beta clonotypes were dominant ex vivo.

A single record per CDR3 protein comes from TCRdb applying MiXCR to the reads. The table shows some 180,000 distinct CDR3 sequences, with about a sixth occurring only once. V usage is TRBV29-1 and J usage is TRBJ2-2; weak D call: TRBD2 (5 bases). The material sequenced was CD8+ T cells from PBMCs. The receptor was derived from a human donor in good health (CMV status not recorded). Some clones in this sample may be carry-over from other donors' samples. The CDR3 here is CSVVEGGTGELFF. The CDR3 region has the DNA TGCAGCGTTGTCGAGGGTGGGACCGGGGAGCTGTTTTTT.